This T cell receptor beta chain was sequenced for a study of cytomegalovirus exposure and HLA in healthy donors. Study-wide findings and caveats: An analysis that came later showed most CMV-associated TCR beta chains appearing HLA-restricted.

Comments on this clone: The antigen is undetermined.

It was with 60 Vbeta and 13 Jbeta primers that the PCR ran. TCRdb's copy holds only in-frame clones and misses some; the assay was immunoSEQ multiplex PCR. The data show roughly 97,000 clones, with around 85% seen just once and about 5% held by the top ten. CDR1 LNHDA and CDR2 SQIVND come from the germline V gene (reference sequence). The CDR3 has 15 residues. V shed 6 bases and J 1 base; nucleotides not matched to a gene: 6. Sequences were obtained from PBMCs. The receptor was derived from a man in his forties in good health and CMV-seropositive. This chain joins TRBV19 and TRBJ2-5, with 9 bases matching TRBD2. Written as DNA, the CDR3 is TGTGCCAGTAGGACCGGGACTAGCCGCCAAGAGACCCAGTACTTC. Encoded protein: CASRTGTSRQETQYF.